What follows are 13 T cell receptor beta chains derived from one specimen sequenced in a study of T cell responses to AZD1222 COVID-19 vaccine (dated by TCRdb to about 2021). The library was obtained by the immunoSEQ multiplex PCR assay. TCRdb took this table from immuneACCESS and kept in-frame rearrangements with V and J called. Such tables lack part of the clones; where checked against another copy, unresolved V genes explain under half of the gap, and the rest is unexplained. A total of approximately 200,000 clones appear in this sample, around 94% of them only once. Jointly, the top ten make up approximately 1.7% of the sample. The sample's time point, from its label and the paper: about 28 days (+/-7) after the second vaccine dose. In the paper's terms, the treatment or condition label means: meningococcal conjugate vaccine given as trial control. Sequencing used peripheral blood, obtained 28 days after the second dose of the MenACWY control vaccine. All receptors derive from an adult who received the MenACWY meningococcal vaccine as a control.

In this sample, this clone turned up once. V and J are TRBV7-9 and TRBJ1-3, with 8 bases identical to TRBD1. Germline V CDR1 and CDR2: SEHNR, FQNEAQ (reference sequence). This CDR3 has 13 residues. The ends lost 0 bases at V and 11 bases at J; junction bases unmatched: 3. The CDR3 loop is CASSLAGQASIYF. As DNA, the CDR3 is TGTGCCAGCAGCTTAGCGGGACAGGCTTCCATATATTTT.

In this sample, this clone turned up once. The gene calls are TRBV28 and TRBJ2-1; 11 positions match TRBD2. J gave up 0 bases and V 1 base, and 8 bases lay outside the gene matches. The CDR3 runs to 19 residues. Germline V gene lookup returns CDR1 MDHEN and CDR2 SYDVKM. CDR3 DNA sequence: TGTGCCAGCAGTTTATCCGGACTAGCGGGCTTCGTCTCCTACAATGAGCAGTTCTTC. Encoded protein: CASSLSGLAGFVSYNEQFF.

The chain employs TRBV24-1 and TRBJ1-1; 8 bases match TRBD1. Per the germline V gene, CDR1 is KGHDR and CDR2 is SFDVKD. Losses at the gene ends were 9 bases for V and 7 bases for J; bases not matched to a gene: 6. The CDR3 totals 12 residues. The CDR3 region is CATRQGSGEAFF. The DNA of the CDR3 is TGTGCCACCCGACAGGGGAGTGGTGAAGCTTTCTTT.

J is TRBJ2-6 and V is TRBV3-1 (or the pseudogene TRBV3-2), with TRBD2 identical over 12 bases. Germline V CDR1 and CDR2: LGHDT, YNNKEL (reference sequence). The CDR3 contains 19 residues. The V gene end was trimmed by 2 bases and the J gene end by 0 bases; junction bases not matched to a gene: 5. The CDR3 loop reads CASSQRLAGAYSGANVLTF. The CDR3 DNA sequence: TGTGCCAGCAGCCAACGACTAGCGGGAGCCTACTCTGGGGCCAACGTCCTGACTTTC.

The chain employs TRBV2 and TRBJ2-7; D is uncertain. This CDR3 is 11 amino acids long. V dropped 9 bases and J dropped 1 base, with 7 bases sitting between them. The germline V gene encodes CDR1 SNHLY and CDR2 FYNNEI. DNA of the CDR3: TGTGCCAGGGGCCAGTCCTACGAGCAGTACTTC. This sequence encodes CARGQSYEQYF.

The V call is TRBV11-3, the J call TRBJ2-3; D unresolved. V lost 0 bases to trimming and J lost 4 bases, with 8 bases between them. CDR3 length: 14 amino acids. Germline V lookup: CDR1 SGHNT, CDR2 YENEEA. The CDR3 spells CASSLDGSPDTQYF. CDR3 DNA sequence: TGTGCCAGCAGCTTAGACGGCAGCCCAGATACGCAGTATTTT.

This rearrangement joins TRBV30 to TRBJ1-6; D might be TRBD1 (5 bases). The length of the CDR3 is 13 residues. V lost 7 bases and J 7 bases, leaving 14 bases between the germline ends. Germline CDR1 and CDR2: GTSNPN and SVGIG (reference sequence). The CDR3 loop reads CASPGEGNSPLHF. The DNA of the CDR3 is TGTGCCTCCCCCGGGGAGGGGAATTCACCCCTCCACTTT.

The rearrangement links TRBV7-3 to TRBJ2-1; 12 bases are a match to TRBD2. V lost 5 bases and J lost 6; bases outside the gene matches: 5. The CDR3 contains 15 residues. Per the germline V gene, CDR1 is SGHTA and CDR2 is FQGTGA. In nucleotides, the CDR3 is TGTGCCAGCAGCCCCACTAGCGGGGGGCGCAATGAGCAGTTCTTC. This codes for CASSPTSGGRNEQFF. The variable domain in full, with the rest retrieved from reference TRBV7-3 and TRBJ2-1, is GAGVSQTPSNKVTEKGKYVELRCDPISGHTALYWYRQSLGQGPEFLIYFQGTGAADDSGLPNDRFFAVRPEGSVSTLKIQRTERGDSAVYLCASSPTSGGRNEQFFGPGTRLTVL.

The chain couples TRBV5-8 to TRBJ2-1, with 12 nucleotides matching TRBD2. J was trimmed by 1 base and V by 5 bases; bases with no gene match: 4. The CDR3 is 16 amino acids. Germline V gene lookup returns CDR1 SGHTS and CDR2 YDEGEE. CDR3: CASRVLAGGSYNEQFF. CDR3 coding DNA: TGTGCCAGCAGGGTTCTAGCGGGGGGGTCCTACAATGAGCAGTTCTTC.

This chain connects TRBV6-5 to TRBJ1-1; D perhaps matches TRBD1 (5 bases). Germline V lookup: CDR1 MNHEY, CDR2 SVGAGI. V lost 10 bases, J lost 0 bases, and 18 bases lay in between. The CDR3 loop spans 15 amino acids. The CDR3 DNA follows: TGTGCCACCAAACCGTTCGGCAGGGTGAACACTGAAGCTTTCTTT. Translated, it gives CATKPFGRVNTEAFF.

The DNA for the CDR3 is TGTGCCAGCAGTTTATCGGGCCTCCGGGTCGCCAATGAGCAGTTCTTC. Translation gives CASSLSGLRVANEQFF. The chain has TRBV27 and TRBJ2-1; D is unresolved. CDR3 length equals 16 residues. Germline lookup yields CDR1 MNHEY and CDR2 SMNVEV (reference sequence). V lost 0 bases and J 6 bases, leaving 15 bases between the germline ends.

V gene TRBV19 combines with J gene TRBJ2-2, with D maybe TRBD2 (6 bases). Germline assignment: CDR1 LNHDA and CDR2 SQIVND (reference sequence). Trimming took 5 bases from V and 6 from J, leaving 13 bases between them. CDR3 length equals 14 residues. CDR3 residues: CASSWRGVSGELFF. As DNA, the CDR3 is TGTGCCAGTAGTTGGCGCGGGGTTTCCGGGGAGCTGTTTTTT. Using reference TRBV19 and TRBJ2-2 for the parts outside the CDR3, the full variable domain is DGGITQSPKYLFRKEGQNVTLSCEQNLNHDAMYWYRQDPGQGLRLIYYSQIVNDFQKGDIAEGYSVSREKKESFPLTVTSAQKNPTAFYLCASSWRGVSGELFFGEGSRLTVL.

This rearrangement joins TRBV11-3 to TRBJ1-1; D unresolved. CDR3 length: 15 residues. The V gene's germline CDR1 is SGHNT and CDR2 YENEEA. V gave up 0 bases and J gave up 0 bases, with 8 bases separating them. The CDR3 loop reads CASSLDGRMNTEAFF. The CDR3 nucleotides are TGTGCCAGCAGCTTAGACGGCAGGATGAACACTGAAGCTTTCTTT.